The entry below gives a single TCR beta chain sequence along with its context. Its antigen remains unknown. Method: immunoSEQ multiplex PCR; TCRdb's copy keeps in-frame clones and lacks some. The sample contains around 50,000 clones, about three quarters of which appear only once. Culture proceeded for under twelve days, and CD4+ T cells were then isolated. Sometime from March through December 2020, the person acquired a SARS-CoV-2 infection that PCR confirmed. The data stem from a study of vaccination effects on CD4 cells after COVID-19. Overall study: The ViraFEST assay expanded antigen-specific CD4+ T cells with viral peptide pools before sequencing. Points from the study as a whole: Convalescents' post-vaccine spike-reactive clones were mainly new, vaccine-induced.

This sequence was found in a human donor who had a prior SARS-CoV-2 infection. The starting material was CD4+ T cells from PBMCs cultured without peptide, obtained before COVID-19 vaccination.

The CDR3 protein is CAISDLGGVTGELFF. CDR3 coding DNA: TGTGCCATCAGTGATCTCGGCGGGGTCACCGGGGAGCTGTTTTTT. This rearrangement joins TRBV10-3 to TRBJ2-2; perhaps TRBD2 as D (6 bases). V lost 3 bases and J 4 bases, leaving 12 bases between the germline ends. CDR3 size: 15 residues. Germline-derived CDR1 and CDR2 are ENHRY and SYGVKD.